The next 4 T cell receptor beta chains were all read from a single sample in a study of molecular identifiers for immune sequencing clone quantification. A single record per CDR3 protein comes from TCRdb applying MiXCR to the PCR reads. The table includes 490,000 or so distinct CDR3 sequences, around 23% detected once. Material for sequencing was naive CD8+ T cells from blood, with Jurkat cell RNA spiked in. The subset here: FACS-sorted CD8+CD4-CCR7+CD45RA+ naive T cells. These receptors all stem from a human donor in good health. Some libraries in this study had Jurkat cell RNA spiked in.

The V gene is TRBV27, the J gene TRBJ1-2; 10 positions match TRBD1. V lost 5 bases and J lost 4; bases outside the gene matches: 10. This CDR3 has 16 residues. Germline-derived CDR1 and CDR2 are MNHEY and SMNVEV (reference sequence). CDR3 region: CASSLQRQGAVYGYTF. CDR3 DNA: TGTGCCAGCAGTCTCCAACGACAGGGGGCGGTCTATGGCTACACCTTC.

This sequence joins TRBV3-1 and TRBJ1-4; no clear D gene. CDR3 length: 12 amino acids. CDR1 and CDR2 from the germline V gene are LGHDT and YNNKEL (reference sequence). The V and J ends lost 3 bases and 8 bases respectively, with 7 bases between them. The CDR3 region has the DNA TGTGCCAGCAGCCATTCAAGAGAAAAACTGTTTTTT. Protein product: CASSHSREKLFF.

This clonotype was observed at least ten times. The rearrangement links TRBV12-3 or TRBV12-4 to TRBJ1-6; the match to TRBD1 covers 10 bases. This CDR3 is built from 16 residues. The V segment lost 6 bases and the J segment 3 bases; nucleotides outside the gene matches: 5. This chain's CDR3 is CASSHRDRGYNSPLHF. The CDR3 coding sequence is TGTGCCAGCAGCCACAGGGACAGGGGCTATAATTCACCCCTCCACTTT.

In this sample, this clonotype turned up a few times. This chain joins TRBV10-2 and TRBJ1-5; 7 nucleotides agree with TRBD1. The CDR3 is 16 amino acids. CDR1 WSHSY and CDR2 SAAADI come from the germline V gene. V lost 2 bases, J lost 3 bases, and 7 bases stayed unmatched. CDR3 DNA: TGCGCCAGCAGTGAGAGGACAGGTATTTTCAATCAGCCCCAGCATTTT. Translating it yields CASSERTGIFNQPQHF.